The rows below give T cell receptor beta chains drawn from one sample of a study of blood T cells in healthy people across ages. TCRdb called the 5' RACE reads again in MiXCR, with one record for every CDR3 protein. The sample yields over a million distinct CDR3 sequences, roughly 45% seen once. Specimen: blood. These receptors were collected from a woman aged 18-30 years in good health. CDR3s include the opening cysteine and the closing phenylalanine or tryptophan. The D gene is left open where the match is weak. Clone size is given for some rows only: seen once, a few or many times, or a class if the clone is expanded.

v_call: TRBV21-1; j_call: TRBJ1-2; d_call: .; clone_size: .; cdr3_length: 14; cdr3_aa: CASSTTGAFYGYTF; cdr3_nt: TGTGCCAGCAGCACGACAGGGGCCTTCTATGGCTACACCTTC
v_call: TRBV5-1; j_call: TRBJ2-3; d_call: .; clone_size: .; cdr3_length: 13; cdr3_aa: CDSSFYPTDTQYF; cdr3_nt: TGCGACAGCAGCTTTTATCCCACAGATACGCAGTATTTT
v_call: TRBV5-1; j_call: TRBJ2-6; d_call: TRBD2; clone_size: .; cdr3_length: 17; cdr3_aa: CASSLGGVRTGANVLTF; cdr3_nt: TGCGCCAGCAGCCTCGGGGGGGTAAGGACTGGGGCCAACGTCCTGACTTTC
v_call: TRBV14; j_call: TRBJ2-5; d_call: TRBD2; clone_size: .; cdr3_length: 15; cdr3_aa: CASSFGTNAQETQYF; cdr3_nt: TGTGCCAGCAGCTTCGGGACTAACGCACAAGAGACCCAGTACTTC
v_call: TRBV9; j_call: TRBJ2-1; d_call: .; clone_size: .; cdr3_length: 17; cdr3_aa: CASSPRPGGEGANEQFF; cdr3_nt: TGTGCCAGCAGCCCACGCCCAGGGGGGGAGGGGGCCAATGAGCAGTTCTTC
v_call: TRBV6-1; j_call: TRBJ2-7; d_call: .; clone_size: .; cdr3_length: 14; cdr3_aa: CASSERGTSYEQYF; cdr3_nt: TGTGCCAGCAGTGAAAGGGGGACCTCCTACGAGCAGTACTTC
v_call: TRBV4-2; j_call: TRBJ1-1; d_call: .; clone_size: few; cdr3_length: 14; cdr3_aa: CASSQSRWQDEAFF; cdr3_nt: TGTGCCAGCAGCCAATCGAGATGGCAGGATGAAGCTTTCTTT
v_call: TRBV12-5; j_call: TRBJ2-1; d_call: .; clone_size: .; cdr3_length: 13; cdr3_aa: CASGVWNLNEQFF; cdr3_nt: TGTGCTAGTGGTGTCTGGAATCTCAATGAGCAGTTCTTC
v_call: TRBV6-1; j_call: TRBJ1-6; d_call: .; clone_size: .; cdr3_length: 17; cdr3_aa: CASSEWGGPSYNSPLHF; cdr3_nt: TGTGCCAGCAGTGAATGGGGAGGCCCCTCCTATAATTCACCCCTCCACTTT
v_call: TRBV6-1; j_call: TRBJ2-5; d_call: .; clone_size: few; cdr3_length: 14; cdr3_aa: CASTKGLGFNEQYF; cdr3_nt: TGTGCCAGCACCAAGGGACTTGGGTTCAATGAGCAGTACTTC
v_call: TRBV3-1; j_call: TRBJ2-5; d_call: TRBD2; clone_size: few; cdr3_length: 16; cdr3_aa: CASSRRLAAQLETQYF; cdr3_nt: TGTGCCAGCAGCCGGCGACTAGCGGCCCAACTAGAGACCCAGTACTTC
v_call: TRBV5-1; j_call: TRBJ1-1; d_call: TRBD1; clone_size: .; cdr3_length: 13; cdr3_aa: CASSPGTAPEAFF; cdr3_nt: TGCGCCAGCAGCCCCGGGACAGCGCCTGAAGCTTTCTTT
v_call: TRBV5-1; j_call: TRBJ2-5; d_call: .; clone_size: .; cdr3_length: 15; cdr3_aa: CASSLDNHIGETQYF; cdr3_nt: TGCGCCAGCAGCTTGGACAACCATATCGGGGAGACCCAGTACTTC
v_call: TRBV20-1; j_call: TRBJ2-1; d_call: TRBD2; clone_size: .; cdr3_length: 15; cdr3_aa: CSARAYTAGDDEQFF; cdr3_nt: TGCAGTGCTAGAGCCTATACAGCGGGGGACGATGAGCAGTTCTTC
v_call: TRBV29-1; j_call: TRBJ2-7; d_call: TRBD1; clone_size: few; cdr3_length: 12; cdr3_aa: CSVTGGVDEQYF; cdr3_nt: TGCAGCGTGACAGGGGGGGTGGACGAGCAGTACTTC
v_call: TRBV12-3/TRBV12-4; j_call: TRBJ2-5; d_call: TRBD2; clone_size: .; cdr3_length: 14; cdr3_aa: CASSLRSGRETQYF; cdr3_nt: TGTGCCAGCAGTTTACGAAGCGGGAGGGAGACCCAGTACTTC
v_call: TRBV9; j_call: TRBJ1-2; d_call: .; clone_size: once; cdr3_length: 15; cdr3_aa: CASSLEPGANYGYTF; cdr3_nt: TGTGCCAGCAGCCTCGAACCGGGAGCCAACTATGGCTACACCTTC
v_call: TRBV7-2; j_call: TRBJ1-2; d_call: .; clone_size: .; cdr3_length: 14; cdr3_aa: CASVPPTGPYGYTF; cdr3_nt: TGTGCCAGCGTCCCCCCCACAGGCCCATATGGCTACACCTTC
v_call: TRBV4-1; j_call: TRBJ2-7; d_call: .; clone_size: .; cdr3_length: 18; cdr3_aa: CASSQGGKVTGGAYEQYF; cdr3_nt: TGCGCCAGCAGCCAAGGGGGGAAGGTTACAGGGGGGGCCTACGAGCAGTACTTC
v_call: TRBV5-4; j_call: TRBJ2-1; d_call: TRBD2; clone_size: .; cdr3_length: 14; cdr3_aa: CASQLAGQGNEQFF; cdr3_nt: TGTGCCAGTCAACTAGCGGGGCAGGGGAATGAGCAGTTCTTC
v_call: TRBV2; j_call: TRBJ2-1; d_call: TRBD2; clone_size: .; cdr3_length: 15; cdr3_aa: CASSQLAGEGNEQFF; cdr3_nt: TGTGCCAGCAGCCAACTAGCGGGGGAAGGCAATGAGCAGTTCTTC
v_call: TRBV27; j_call: TRBJ2-2; d_call: .; clone_size: .; cdr3_length: 13; cdr3_aa: CASGQTNTGELFF; cdr3_nt: TGTGCCAGCGGACAGACGAACACCGGGGAGCTGTTTTTT
v_call: TRBV20-1; j_call: TRBJ1-1; d_call: .; clone_size: .; cdr3_length: 15; cdr3_aa: CSARDQIRGDTEAFF; cdr3_nt: TGCAGTGCTAGAGATCAGATAAGGGGGGACACTGAAGCTTTCTTT
v_call: TRBV7-9; j_call: TRBJ2-1; d_call: TRBD2; clone_size: .; cdr3_length: 17; cdr3_aa: CAIHGTSGRRSYNEQFF; cdr3_nt: TGTGCCATCCACGGGACTAGCGGGAGGAGGTCCTACAATGAGCAGTTCTTC
v_call: TRBV25-1; j_call: TRBJ1-1; d_call: TRBD1; clone_size: .; cdr3_length: 17; cdr3_aa: CASRKERTGFKNTEAFF; cdr3_nt: TGTGCCAGCAGAAAAGAGAGGACAGGATTTAAGAACACTGAAGCTTTCTTT
v_call: TRBV28; j_call: TRBJ2-5; d_call: TRBD1; clone_size: .; cdr3_length: 15; cdr3_aa: CASSSKGTGQETQYF; cdr3_nt: TGTGCCAGCAGCTCAAAAGGGACAGGCCAAGAGACCCAGTACTTC
v_call: TRBV10-3; j_call: TRBJ2-1; d_call: .; clone_size: .; cdr3_length: 13; cdr3_aa: CAISEQGGHEQFF; cdr3_nt: TGTGCCATCAGTGAGCAGGGGGGCCATGAGCAGTTCTTC
v_call: TRBV11-2; j_call: TRBJ2-3; d_call: .; clone_size: .; cdr3_length: 16; cdr3_aa: CASSLIAPGRTDTQYF; cdr3_nt: TGTGCCAGCAGCTTAATCGCGCCAGGACGGACAGATACGCAGTATTTT
v_call: TRBV3-1; j_call: TRBJ2-3; d_call: TRBD2; clone_size: .; cdr3_length: 18; cdr3_aa: CASSQGLASGPSTDTQYF; cdr3_nt: TGTGCCAGCAGCCAAGGGTTGGCTAGCGGACCAAGCACAGATACGCAGTATTTT
v_call: TRBV11-2; j_call: TRBJ2-7; d_call: TRBD2; clone_size: many; cdr3_length: 16; cdr3_aa: CASSLNPGTSAHEQYF; cdr3_nt: TGTGCCAGCAGCCTAAATCCCGGGACTAGCGCTCACGAGCAGTACTTC
v_call: TRBV9; j_call: TRBJ2-7; d_call: .; clone_size: .; cdr3_length: 12; cdr3_aa: CASGTSPTEQYF; cdr3_nt: TGTGCCAGCGGCACTAGCCCTACCGAGCAGTACTTC
v_call: TRBV20-1; j_call: TRBJ2-7; d_call: .; clone_size: .; cdr3_length: 16; cdr3_aa: CSAVNPRVGELNEQYF; cdr3_nt: TGCAGTGCCGTTAACCCCCGGGTAGGGGAACTGAATGAGCAGTACTTC
v_call: TRBV29-1; j_call: TRBJ2-3; d_call: .; clone_size: .; cdr3_length: 11; cdr3_aa: CSASGTPRQYF; cdr3_nt: TGCAGCGCCTCCGGGACACCCCGGCAGTATTTT
v_call: TRBV20-1; j_call: TRBJ2-7; d_call: TRBD2; clone_size: few; cdr3_length: 13; cdr3_aa: CSADGTSLSEQYF; cdr3_nt: TGCAGTGCGGACGGGACTAGCCTCTCCGAGCAGTACTTC
v_call: TRBV6-6; j_call: TRBJ2-5; d_call: .; clone_size: .; cdr3_length: 13; cdr3_aa: CASSYGHFETQYF; cdr3_nt: TGTGCCAGCAGTTACGGGCATTTCGAGACCCAGTACTTC
v_call: TRBV20-1; j_call: TRBJ1-2; d_call: TRBD1; clone_size: .; cdr3_length: 12; cdr3_aa: CSAPDRVGGYTF; cdr3_nt: TGCAGTGCCCCCGACAGGGTCGGGGGCTACACCTTC
v_call: TRBV4-1; j_call: TRBJ1-5; d_call: .; clone_size: .; cdr3_length: 16; cdr3_aa: CASSQDQAAGWQPQHF; cdr3_nt: TGCGCCAGCAGCCAAGATCAGGCCGCAGGGTGGCAGCCCCAGCATTTT
v_call: TRBV7-8; j_call: TRBJ1-1; d_call: .; clone_size: .; cdr3_length: 13; cdr3_aa: CASSGQRAWEAFF; cdr3_nt: TGTGCCAGCAGCGGCCAGAGGGCCTGGGAAGCTTTCTTT
v_call: TRBV28; j_call: TRBJ2-3; d_call: .; clone_size: .; cdr3_length: 15; cdr3_aa: CASHITTNPTDTQYF; cdr3_nt: TGTGCCAGCCACATCACGACTAACCCCACAGATACGCAGTATTTT
v_call: TRBV7-8; j_call: TRBJ1-3; d_call: .; clone_size: .; cdr3_length: 13; cdr3_aa: CASSLGDGNTIYF; cdr3_nt: TGTGCCAGCAGCTTAGGGGATGGAAACACCATATATTTT
v_call: TRBV2; j_call: TRBJ2-7; d_call: TRBD2; clone_size: .; cdr3_length: 13; cdr3_aa: CAARLAGNYEQYF; cdr3_nt: TGTGCCGCCAGACTAGCGGGGAATTACGAGCAGTACTTC
v_call: TRBV10-3; j_call: TRBJ2-3; d_call: .; clone_size: .; cdr3_length: 13; cdr3_aa: CATFEGITDTQYF; cdr3_nt: TGTGCCACATTCGAGGGGATCACAGATACGCAGTATTTT
v_call: TRBV5-4; j_call: TRBJ2-5; d_call: TRBD2; clone_size: few; cdr3_length: 16; cdr3_aa: CASSLVGLADQETQYF; cdr3_nt: TGTGCCAGCAGCTTGGTCGGCCTAGCGGATCAAGAGACCCAGTACTTC
v_call: TRBV5-1; j_call: TRBJ2-5; d_call: .; clone_size: few; cdr3_length: 15; cdr3_aa: CASSLGPTAPQTQYF; cdr3_nt: TGCGCCAGCAGCTTGGGCCCCACTGCTCCCCAGACCCAGTACTTC
v_call: TRBV2; j_call: TRBJ1-2; d_call: TRBD1; clone_size: few; cdr3_length: 13; cdr3_aa: CASEPGQAYGYTF; cdr3_nt: TGTGCCAGCGAGCCGGGACAGGCCTATGGCTACACCTTC
v_call: TRBV12-3/TRBV12-4; j_call: TRBJ1-1; d_call: .; clone_size: few; cdr3_length: 14; cdr3_aa: CASSGRGRYTEAFF; cdr3_nt: TGTGCCAGCAGTGGCCGGGGGCGGTACACTGAAGCTTTCTTT
v_call: TRBV6-5; j_call: TRBJ2-7; d_call: TRBD2; clone_size: .; cdr3_length: 17; cdr3_aa: CASSYGSGSGGPYEQYF; cdr3_nt: TGTGCCAGCAGTTACGGGTCCGGGAGCGGGGGTCCCTACGAGCAGTACTTC
v_call: TRBV20-1; j_call: TRBJ2-2; d_call: .; clone_size: .; cdr3_length: 13; cdr3_aa: CSASILNTGELFF; cdr3_nt: TGCAGTGCTAGCATCTTAAACACCGGGGAGCTGTTTTTT
v_call: TRBV14; j_call: TRBJ1-2; d_call: .; clone_size: few; cdr3_length: 16; cdr3_aa: CASSQLGGGINYGYTF; cdr3_nt: TGTGCCAGCAGCCAATTGGGTGGAGGGATTAACTATGGCTACACCTTC
v_call: TRBV20-1; j_call: TRBJ2-5; d_call: TRBD2; clone_size: .; cdr3_length: 17; cdr3_aa: CSARGGVPGRFAETQYF; cdr3_nt: TGCAGTGCTCGGGGAGGGGTTCCAGGGAGATTCGCGGAGACCCAGTACTTC
v_call: TRBV7-6; j_call: TRBJ2-3; d_call: .; clone_size: few; cdr3_length: 17; cdr3_aa: CASSFTSSGSSTDTQYF; cdr3_nt: TGTGCCAGCAGCTTTACGAGTTCCGGGTCTAGCACAGATACGCAGTATTTT
v_call: TRBV6-2/TRBV6-3; j_call: TRBJ2-7; d_call: TRBD2; clone_size: few; cdr3_length: 16; cdr3_aa: CASSSRLAESSYEQYF; cdr3_nt: TGTGCCAGCAGTTCCCGACTAGCGGAGAGCTCCTACGAGCAGTACTTC
v_call: TRBV11-2; j_call: TRBJ2-2; d_call: TRBD1; clone_size: .; cdr3_length: 16; cdr3_aa: CASSSSGTGVTGELFF; cdr3_nt: TGTGCCAGCAGCTCCTCCGGGACAGGGGTCACCGGGGAGCTGTTTTTT
v_call: TRBV21-1; j_call: TRBJ2-1; d_call: .; clone_size: few; cdr3_length: 14; cdr3_aa: CASRKRELCGEQFF; cdr3_nt: TGTGCCAGCAGGAAAAGGGAGCTTTGTGGTGAGCAGTTCTTC
v_call: TRBV28; j_call: TRBJ2-3; d_call: TRBD2; clone_size: few; cdr3_length: 16; cdr3_aa: CASSQVLAGGTDTQYF; cdr3_nt: TGTGCCAGCAGTCAAGTACTAGCGGGGGGCACAGATACGCAGTATTTT